This entry concerns a single TCR beta chain. Recruited during active infection, patients (from Seattle) were subsequently followed longitudinally. This CDR3 spans 15 amino acids. Trimming at V came to 6 bases and at J to 3 bases, leaving 8 bases not matched to a gene. From germline, CDR1 is MNHEY and CDR2 SVGEGT. Original handling: Estimation of nucleated cell counts was performed using reference gene primer amplification. Profiled with immunoSEQ multiplex PCR; TCRdb holds only in-frame clones, not every one. V and J calls and clone size are given by that table; D and trimming were obtained from the DNA. The repertoire consists of roughly 220,000 clones, with 75% to 85% occurring once and the leading ten covering under 8.5%. This record belongs to a study of blood T cell repertoires in COVID-19. About the study: From the United States, Italy and Spain came samples of acute and convalescent COVID-19.

The chain combines TRBV6-2 or TRBV6-3 with TRBJ2-7, with TRBD2 identical over 10 bases. The sample comprised peripheral blood. This receptor was identified in a woman older than 75 with COVID-19, enrolled during active disease. CDR3 DNA sequence: TGTGCCAGCAGCCGAGACCCTAGCGGGAGCTACGAGCAGTACTTC. Translated: CASSRDPSGSYEQYF.